This entry concerns a single T cell receptor beta chain. The antigen remains undetermined. Lacking the conserved final phenylalanine or tryptophan, this CDR3 likely reflects a read error. The DNA is left out, because the CDR3 cannot be placed on it with certainty; the CDR3 is given as TCRdb lists it. Germline CDR1 and CDR2: SNHLY and FYNNEI. From its first to its last residue, the CDR3 has 16 amino acids. This sample was taken from a study of CD8+CD57+ T cells in acquired aplastic anemia. Study-level results: Comparison of patients with controls identified about 27 shared CD8+ CDR3 sequences.

The template for TCR beta VDJ and CDR3 sequence profiling was genomic DNA. TCRdb reprocessed the reads with MiXCR, giving one entry per CDR3 protein. The sample has approximately 250,000 distinct CDR3 sequences, roughly 82% seen once; the top ten hold less than 50%. Whoever was chosen for sequencing had shown CD8+CD57+ cell expansion by flow cytometry. The receptor was derived from a human donor with aplastic anemia. The chain carries TRBV2 and TRBJ2-1; TRBD1 is taken as the D call from the table, unchecked against the DNA. The specimen was sorted CD4+, CD8+, or CD8+CD57+ T cells (not recorded which) from PBMCs. CDR3 in amino acids: CASGDGGTDTQYFQSV.